This is a list of T cell receptor beta chains from one sample in a study of CD8 T cells in ankylosing spondylitis. TCRdb reprocessed the 5' RACE reads with MiXCR, giving one entry per CDR3 protein. This table holds 330,000 or so distinct CDR3 sequences, 7.5% to 9% found once. Source material: blood, either unsorted or a sorted T cell fraction (not recorded which). The receptors here all came from a male donor with ankylosing spondylitis. The conserved cysteine and the conserved F or W are not part of the CDR3 here. Each record gives: CDR3 protein, J gene, D gene, V gene. D genes are given only for firm matches.

cdr3_aa: SARDFGGNNEQF
j_call: TRBJ2-1
d_call: NA
v_call: TRBV20-1

cdr3_aa: ASTTGLAGSSYNEQF
j_call: TRBJ2-1
d_call: TRBD2
v_call: TRBV5-1

cdr3_aa: ASSPPGSQRETQY
j_call: TRBJ2-5
d_call: NA
v_call: TRBV18

cdr3_aa: ASSLSGGASSYEQY
j_call: TRBJ2-7
d_call: NA
v_call: TRBV7-3

cdr3_aa: ASSLTRQYGYT
j_call: TRBJ1-2
d_call: NA
v_call: TRBV28

cdr3_aa: ASSSARTGIYEQY
j_call: TRBJ2-7
d_call: TRBD1
v_call: TRBV7-2

cdr3_aa: SALGLAGVGEQF
j_call: TRBJ2-1
d_call: TRBD2
v_call: TRBV20-1

cdr3_aa: SARSPTGGTGDYGYT
j_call: TRBJ1-2
d_call: TRBD1
v_call: TRBV20-1

cdr3_aa: ASSRREGVSYEQF
j_call: TRBJ2-1
d_call: NA
v_call: TRBV7-9

cdr3_aa: ASSPASGRTDTQY
j_call: TRBJ2-3
d_call: TRBD2
v_call: TRBV27

cdr3_aa: ASSQIESSYEQY
j_call: TRBJ2-7
d_call: NA
v_call: TRBV4-3

cdr3_aa: ASSQEGWREQF
j_call: TRBJ2-1
d_call: NA
v_call: TRBV4-1

cdr3_aa: ASSGAGVYEQY
j_call: TRBJ2-7
d_call: NA
v_call: TRBV6-1

cdr3_aa: ASSLQQFYEQY
j_call: TRBJ2-7
d_call: NA
v_call: TRBV5-1

cdr3_aa: ASSLAGSGINEQF
j_call: TRBJ2-1
d_call: TRBD2
v_call: TRBV7-3

cdr3_aa: ASSLAMGGQYGYT
j_call: TRBJ1-2
d_call: TRBD1
v_call: TRBV7-2

cdr3_aa: ASSLAADRGRTGELF
j_call: TRBJ2-2
d_call: TRBD1
v_call: TRBV7-9

cdr3_aa: ASSKGQESSYNEQF
j_call: TRBJ2-1
d_call: TRBD1
v_call: TRBV11-1

cdr3_aa: ASSQDFLPPDTQY
j_call: TRBJ2-3
d_call: NA
v_call: TRBV4-3

cdr3_aa: ASSLWGADNQPQH
j_call: TRBJ1-5
d_call: NA
v_call: TRBV12-3/TRBV12-4

cdr3_aa: ASSQARTGVEAF
j_call: TRBJ1-1
d_call: TRBD1
v_call: TRBV14

cdr3_aa: ASSRGAGVTYEQY
j_call: TRBJ2-7
d_call: TRBD2
v_call: TRBV14

cdr3_aa: ASSQDPGIPTDTQY
j_call: TRBJ2-3
d_call: NA
v_call: TRBV4-1

cdr3_aa: ASGQVPTSTDTQY
j_call: TRBJ2-3
d_call: TRBD1
v_call: TRBV5-1

cdr3_aa: ASSQRQGANEQF
j_call: TRBJ2-1
d_call: TRBD1
v_call: TRBV7-9

cdr3_aa: ACKRVGTEAF
j_call: TRBJ1-1
d_call: NA
v_call: TRBV6-1

cdr3_aa: ASRPHEGRTGVNEQY
j_call: TRBJ2-7
d_call: TRBD1
v_call: TRBV27

cdr3_aa: ASSNYREQF
j_call: TRBJ2-1
d_call: NA
v_call: TRBV7-2

cdr3_aa: ATSRAGLTGTEQF
j_call: TRBJ2-1
d_call: NA
v_call: TRBV15

cdr3_aa: ASSFPDRYNEQF
j_call: TRBJ2-1
d_call: NA
v_call: TRBV11-2

cdr3_aa: ASSLEGRGNQPQH
j_call: TRBJ1-5
d_call: NA
v_call: TRBV5-1

cdr3_aa: ASSFAELSYEQY
j_call: TRBJ2-7
d_call: NA
v_call: TRBV5-1

cdr3_aa: ASSYEGNTIY
j_call: TRBJ1-3
d_call: NA
v_call: TRBV6-6

cdr3_aa: ATSRDRVGSLGETQY
j_call: TRBJ2-5
d_call: NA
v_call: TRBV15

cdr3_aa: ASSLSAVWAGNEQF
j_call: TRBJ2-1
d_call: NA
v_call: TRBV5-1

cdr3_aa: SAREPSGPSTDTQY
j_call: TRBJ2-3
d_call: TRBD2
v_call: TRBV20-1

cdr3_aa: ASSFRGDEQF
j_call: TRBJ2-1
d_call: NA
v_call: TRBV5-1

cdr3_aa: ASSSHGTSYADTQC
j_call: TRBJ2-3
d_call: TRBD2
v_call: TRBV11-2

cdr3_aa: ASKKTGGNGNTIY
j_call: TRBJ1-3
d_call: TRBD1
v_call: TRBV12-3/TRBV12-4

cdr3_aa: SASSPPGLLRNEQF
j_call: TRBJ2-1
d_call: NA
v_call: TRBV20-1

cdr3_aa: ASSLTDREINNEQF
j_call: TRBJ2-1
d_call: TRBD1
v_call: TRBV5-1

cdr3_aa: ASTEGGPYEQY
j_call: TRBJ2-7
d_call: TRBD2
v_call: TRBV28

cdr3_aa: ASSPRDGRSLYGYT
j_call: TRBJ1-2
d_call: NA
v_call: TRBV7-6

cdr3_aa: ASSFVRAGNHEQY
j_call: TRBJ2-7
d_call: NA
v_call: TRBV5-1

cdr3_aa: ASSSTGSHTEAF
j_call: TRBJ1-1
d_call: NA
v_call: TRBV7-9

cdr3_aa: ASSHGLARTYEQY
j_call: TRBJ2-7
d_call: TRBD2
v_call: TRBV27

cdr3_aa: SAREAGGTDTQY
j_call: TRBJ2-3
d_call: TRBD2
v_call: TRBV20-1

cdr3_aa: ATSRAPGQEDYEQY
j_call: TRBJ2-7
d_call: TRBD1
v_call: TRBV15

cdr3_aa: SAPRTENTGELF
j_call: TRBJ2-2
d_call: NA
v_call: TRBV20-1

cdr3_aa: SSTGGGTYNEQF
j_call: TRBJ2-1
d_call: TRBD1
v_call: TRBV20-1

cdr3_aa: ASSLNLVDGSPQF
j_call: TRBJ2-1
d_call: NA
v_call: TRBV7-3

cdr3_aa: ASRGIASGNQETQY
j_call: TRBJ2-5
d_call: TRBD2
v_call: TRBV5-1

cdr3_aa: ASSPRATNQPQH
j_call: TRBJ1-5
d_call: NA
v_call: TRBV6-2/TRBV6-3

cdr3_aa: ASSALAGAQY
j_call: TRBJ2-3
d_call: TRBD2
v_call: TRBV12-3/TRBV12-4

cdr3_aa: ASSQDLRAGGETQY
j_call: TRBJ2-5
d_call: NA
v_call: TRBV4-2